What follows are 29 T cell receptor beta chains derived from one specimen sequenced in a study of blood T cell repertoires in COVID-19. Repertoires were generated with immunoSEQ multiplex PCR, while TCRdb's copy carries only in-frame clones and drops some. The sample contains about 83,000 clones, roughly 80% of which appear only once. Sample: peripheral blood. The source is a woman at least 80 years old with acute or convalescent COVID-19.

V and J are TRBV5-5 and TRBJ2-1, with TRBD1 as a possible D gene (5 bases). Trimming stripped 2 bases from V and 8 bases from J, with 14 bases between. The length of the CDR3 is 14 residues. Looked up from germline, CDR1 is SGHKS and CDR2 is YYEKEE (reference sequence). The CDR3 sequence: CASSFIVWGDEQFF. The CDR3 region has the DNA TGTGCCAGCAGCTTCATCGTTTGGGGCGATGAGCAGTTCTTC.

J is TRBJ1-6 and V is TRBV6-5; D possibly corresponds to TRBD1 (5 bases). Trimming shortened V by 7 bases and J by 9 bases, and 16 bases separated the two germline ends. From germline, CDR1 is MNHEY and CDR2 SVGAGI. The CDR3 sequence is 14 residues long. The CDR3 protein is CASTSGGAGSPLHF. In DNA, the CDR3 is TGTGCCAGCACCTCAGGTGGGGCCGGTTCACCCCTCCACTTT.

V is TRBV10-1 and J is TRBJ1-3; unclear D gene. CDR1 WNHNN and CDR2 SYGVQD come from the germline V gene (reference sequence). Trimming cost V 3 bases and J 0 bases, with 6 bases left between them. This CDR3 has 14 amino acids. This CDR3 reads CASSESHSGNTIYF. The CDR3 bases are TGCGCCAGCAGTGAATCCCACTCTGGAAACACCATATATTTT.

The chain uses TRBV14 and TRBJ2-7, with D possibly TRBD2 on 5 matching bases. CDR1 and CDR2 (germline): SGHDN, FVKESK. V gave up 1 base and J gave up 0 bases, with 13 bases separating them. This CDR3 has 16 residues. The CDR3 bases are TGTGCCAGCAGCCAAGTTTTGACTATAAGCTCCTACGAGCAGTACTTC. Protein sequence: CASSQVLTISSYEQYF.

The CDR3 loop is CASSYQAGTGNTIYF. The CDR3 DNA sequence: TGTGCCAGCAGTTACCAGGCAGGGACTGGAAACACCATATATTTT. This sequence joins TRBV6-5 and TRBJ1-3, with D tentatively TRBD1 (5 bases). Germline CDR1 is MNHEY and CDR2 is SVGAGI. V lost 2 bases, J lost 2 bases, and 10 bases lay in between. CDR3 length equals 15 residues.

The J gene is TRBJ2-7, the V gene TRBV2, with TRBD1 identical over 9 bases. Germline lookup yields CDR1 SNHLY and CDR2 FYNNEI. Germline trimming cut 10 bases from V and 4 bases from J; bases unmatched to any gene: 17. The length of the CDR3 is 16 residues. The CDR3: CATSRGQGLRTYEQYF. The CDR3 DNA reads TGTGCCACCAGCAGGGGACAGGGTTTGAGGACTTACGAGCAGTACTTC.

The rearrangement uses TRBV18 and TRBJ1-5; 8 bases are shared with TRBD1. Germline-derived CDR1 and CDR2 are KGHSH and LQKENI. The CDR3 covers 13 residues. V lost 5 bases to trimming and J lost 6 bases; unmatched junction nucleotides: 3. This CDR3 is CASSSDRGQPQHF. Here the CDR3 DNA reads TGTGCCAGCTCATCTGACAGGGGTCAGCCCCAGCATTTT.

This chain uses TRBV11-3 with TRBJ2-7; no definite D call. Germline loops: CDR1 SGHNT, CDR2 YENEEA. Trimming removed 5 bases at V and 3 bases at J, with 14 bases between. This CDR3 comprises 14 residues. The CDR3 here is CASSTYDKDYEQYF. In DNA, the CDR3 is TGTGCCAGCAGCACATATGACAAAGACTACGAGCAGTACTTC.

V is TRBV28 and J is TRBJ2-7, with D tentatively TRBD1 (6 bases). CDR3 length equals 13 residues. CDR1 and CDR2 from the germline V gene are MDHEN and SYDVKM. The ends were cut back, 8 bases at V and 1 base at J, with 12 bases in the middle. CDR3 amino acids: CASLGHSSYEQYF. The CDR3 nucleotides read TGTGCCAGCTTGGGACACTCATCCTACGAGCAGTACTTC.

The chain recombines TRBV19 with TRBJ1-2, with a tentative D call TRBD1 (5 bases). Germline-derived CDR1 and CDR2 are LNHDA and SQIVND (reference sequence). V was shortened by 6 bases and J by 8 bases, with 16 bases between the two germline ends. CDR3 length equals 13 residues. DNA of the CDR3: TGTGCCAGTAGCCACCGACAGTATCCAGGCTACACCTTC. Its translation is CASSHRQYPGYTF. Full variable domain (missing parts from reference TRBV19 and TRBJ1-2): DGGITQSPKYLFRKEGQNVTLSCEQNLNHDAMYWYRQDPGQGLRLIYYSQIVNDFQKGDIAEGYSVSREKKESFPLTVTSAQKNPTAFYLCASSHRQYPGYTFGSGTRLTVV.

The chain is built from TRBV6-6 and TRBJ1-1; D gene unclear. There are 13 residues in the CDR3. Germline V gives CDR1 MNHNY, CDR2 SVGAGI (reference sequence). V was cut by 4 bases and J by 0 bases, with 6 bases left in between. In nucleotides, the CDR3 is TGTGCCAGCAGTTCACACATGAACACTGAAGCTTTCTTT. Translating gives CASSSHMNTEAFF.

The chain recombines TRBV5-6 with TRBJ2-5; 8 bases are shared with TRBD1. Unmatched junction bases numbered 10, after V lost 5 bases and J lost 4 bases. Looked up from germline, CDR1 is SGHDT and CDR2 is YYEEEE. This CDR3 spans 15 amino acids. The CDR3 nucleotides are TGTGCCAGCAGTACAAGGACAGGGACGAGAGAGACCCAGTACTTC. The encoded protein is CASSTRTGTRETQYF.

This chain joins TRBV6-1 and TRBJ1-1; D not resolved. The CDR3 sequence is 13 residues long. V dropped 1 base and J dropped 0 bases, with 3 bases sitting between them. CDR1 MNHNS and CDR2 SASEGT come from the germline V gene. CDR3 coding DNA: TGTGCCAGCAGTGAAGTATTGAACACTGAAGCTTTCTTT. It codes for CASSEVLNTEAFF.

The rearrangement uses TRBV7-2 and TRBJ2-7, with a tentative D call TRBD1 (6 bases). Germline CDR1 SGHTA, CDR2 FQGNSA. The CDR3 sequence is 14 residues long. V was shortened by 2 bases and J by 7 bases, with 15 bases between the two germline ends. CDR3 sequence: CASSLQGPPEEQYF. In nucleotides, the CDR3 is TGTGCCAGCAGCTTACAGGGGCCGCCGGAGGAGCAGTACTTC.

In its sample, this clone was seen a few times. This chain links TRBV19 with TRBJ1-4; 8 bases agree with TRBD1. The CDR3 runs 14 residues. Germline-derived CDR1 and CDR2 are LNHDA and SQIVND (reference sequence). The ends lost 5 bases at V and 4 bases at J; junction bases unmatched: 3. In DNA, the CDR3 is TGTGCCAGTAGTGACAGGGGCGGTAATGAAAAACTGTTTTTT. This gives the protein CASSDRGGNEKLFF. The whole variable domain, remainder taken from reference TRBV19 and TRBJ1-4, is DGGITQSPKYLFRKEGQNVTLSCEQNLNHDAMYWYRQDPGQGLRLIYYSQIVNDFQKGDIAEGYSVSREKKESFPLTVTSAQKNPTAFYLCASSDRGGNEKLFFGSGTQLSVL.

A word on this clone: Additional DNA sequences in this sample encode the identical CDR3. This chain links TRBV5-4 with TRBJ1-5; weak D call: TRBD1 (5 bases). The CDR3 loop spans 14 amino acids. Trimming cost V 0 bases and J 7 bases, with 11 bases left between them. CDR1 is SGHNT and CDR2 is YYREEE in the germline V gene (reference sequence). CDR3 coding DNA: TGTGCCAGCAGCTTGGCCGGGGGGGGGCAGCCCCAGCATTTT. Encoded protein: CASSLAGGGQPQHF.

This sequence joins TRBV19 and TRBJ1-6; no reliable D call. CDR3 length: 14 residues. The germline gives CDR1 LNHDA, CDR2 SQIVND (reference sequence). V was cut by 3 bases and J by 7 bases, with 10 bases left in between. The CDR3 loop reads CASSIRTANSPLHF. The CDR3 DNA reads TGTGCCAGTAGTATTAGAACAGCCAATTCACCCCTCCACTTT. Looking up the rest from reference TRBV19 and TRBJ1-6 gives the full variable domain: DGGITQSPKYLFRKEGQNVTLSCEQNLNHDAMYWYRQDPGQGLRLIYYSQIVNDFQKGDIAEGYSVSREKKESFPLTVTSAQKNPTAFYLCASSIRTANSPLHFGNGTRLTVT.

This chain connects TRBV30 to TRBJ1-6; 7 bases agree with TRBD1. Germline V gene sequence: CDR1 GTSNPN, CDR2 SVGIG (reference sequence). This CDR3 is 17 amino acids long. J was trimmed by 0 bases and V by 3 bases; bases with no gene match: 8. The CDR3 loop is CAWRNLAGGSYNSPLHF. Written as DNA, the CDR3 is TGTGCCTGGAGAAACCTGGCAGGGGGCTCCTATAATTCACCCCTCCACTTT.

This clone was counted between two and nine times. The V gene is TRBV4-1, the J gene TRBJ2-1, with a tentative D call TRBD1 (8 bases). The CDR3 sequence is 17 residues long. Germline lookup yields CDR1 MGHRA and CDR2 YSYEKL. Trimming removed 3 bases from V and 8 bases from J, with 23 bases in between. The CDR3 spells CASSQITGGGGGYEQFF. CDR3 nucleotide sequence: TGCGCCAGCAGCCAGATCACAGGGGGTGGCGGGGGCTATGAGCAGTTCTTC.

This clone has only one observation. V usage is TRBV9 and J usage is TRBJ1-3, with 10 bases that match TRBD1. This CDR3 comprises 16 residues. V dropped 3 bases and J dropped 4; count of bases not matched to a gene: 7. Germline-derived CDR1 and CDR2 are SGDLS and YYNGEE. The CDR3 sequence: CASSATGGAQGNTIYF. Here the CDR3 DNA reads TGTGCCAGCAGCGCGACAGGGGGCGCGCAAGGAAACACCATATATTTT.

There are a few counts of this clone. The genes are TRBV10-3 and TRBJ2-2; D is unresolved. CDR3 length equals 14 residues. Trimming took off 3 bases at V and 5 bases at J, with 10 bases between the two ends. Looked up from germline, CDR1 is ENHRY and CDR2 is SYGVKD. The CDR3 loop is CAISDRRRTGELFF. DNA of the CDR3: TGTGCCATCAGTGATAGGCGGCGGACCGGGGAGCTGTTTTTT.

The rearrangement uses TRBV7-9 and TRBJ1-5; the match to TRBD1 covers 7 bases. The CDR3 contains 15 residues. CDR1 and CDR2 (germline): SEHNR, FQNEAQ (reference sequence). V was pared by 4 bases and J by 4 bases, with 7 bases of the junction left unmatched. The CDR3 spells CASSSDRERNQPQHF. CDR3 in DNA: TGTGCCAGCAGCTCCGACAGGGAAAGAAATCAGCCCCAGCATTTT.

V gene TRBV19 combines with J gene TRBJ1-4; 9 nucleotides agree with TRBD1. CDR3 length equals 14 residues. Germline assignment: CDR1 LNHDA and CDR2 SQIVND (reference sequence). J gave up 8 bases and V 5 bases, and 6 bases lay outside the gene matches. The CDR3 region is CASSLGTGFEKLFF. The CDR3 DNA sequence: TGTGCCAGTAGTTTGGGGACAGGGTTCGAAAAACTGTTTTTT.

This chain joins TRBV2 and TRBJ1-4, with no clear D. The V and J ends lost 6 bases and 2 bases respectively, with 10 bases between them. The CDR3 consists of 14 residues. CDR1 and CDR2 from the germline V gene are SNHLY and FYNNEI. The CDR3 reads CASRAGMTNEKLFF. The CDR3 coding sequence is TGTGCCAGCAGGGCGGGTATGACTAATGAAAAACTGTTTTTT.

The V and J genes are TRBV5-8 and TRBJ1-2; TRBD1 matches at 12 bases. The CDR3 is made up of 15 amino acids. V was pared by 1 base and J by 7 bases, with 5 bases of the junction left unmatched. CDR1 and CDR2 (germline): SGHTS, YDEGEE. The CDR3 sequence is CASSLTGQGARGYTF. The CDR3 nucleotides read TGTGCCAGCAGCTTGACGGGACAGGGGGCCCGTGGCTACACCTTC.

The chain joins TRBV11-3 to TRBJ2-1; D possibly corresponds to TRBD2 (5 bases). The ends were cut back, 2 bases at V and 0 bases at J, with 8 bases in the middle. Germline V lookup: CDR1 SGHNT, CDR2 YENEEA. The CDR3 is 15 amino acids. DNA of the CDR3: TGTGCCAGCAGCTTAACTAGAATCTCCTACAATGAGCAGTTCTTC. Translated: CASSLTRISYNEQFF.

The chain combines TRBV4-2 with TRBJ2-7, with TRBD1 identical over 10 bases. The V segment lost 6 bases and the J segment 0 bases; nucleotides outside the gene matches: 2. Germline V gene data show CDR1 as LGHNA and CDR2 as YNFKEQ. This CDR3 spans 14 amino acids. The CDR3 spells CASRGQGSSYEQYF. The DNA of the CDR3 is TGTGCCAGCAGGGGACAGGGGAGCTCCTACGAGCAGTACTTC.

This clone has more than one count but fewer than ten. The rearrangement joins TRBV19 to TRBJ1-2, with a weak D call TRBD1 (5 bases). Trimming took off 2 bases at V and 8 bases at J, with 18 bases between the two ends. The length of the CDR3 is 15 residues. Germline CDR1 and CDR2: LNHDA and SQIVND (reference sequence). The CDR3 spells CASSITGREESGYTF. CDR3 DNA: TGTGCCAGTAGTATAACGGGCAGGGAGGAAAGCGGCTACACCTTC.

For the CDR3, the DNA is TGCAGCGTTGATGTCTACTATGGCTACACCTTC. It yields the protein CSVDVYYGYTF. The chain joins TRBV29-1 to TRBJ1-2, with no clear D. Trimming removed 3 bases from V and 3 bases from J, with 5 bases in between. The CDR3 has 11 amino acids. Looked up from germline, CDR1 is SQVTM and CDR2 is ANQGSEA.